Listed here is a single T cell receptor (beta chain). Its antigen is still unknown. The data stem from a study of cytomegalovirus exposure and HLA in healthy donors. Study-wide results and limits: In a later analysis, a missense DCLRE1C variant was linked to TCR beta V- and J-gene trimming.

The PCR employed 60 Vbeta primers together with 13 Jbeta primers. Assay used: immunoSEQ multiplex PCR; TCRdb lists only in-frame clones, some missing. The sample yields under 200,000 clones, less than 90% seen once. J lost 8 bases, V lost 0 bases, and 5 bases had no gene match. The CDR3 runs 14 residues. The germline V gene has CDR1 SGHRS and CDR2 YFSETQ. The sequence was collected from a male donor in good health and CMV-seropositive. Sequenced input: PBMCs. The chain combines TRBV5-1 with TRBJ2-4; 7 bases align to TRBD2. The CDR3 loop reads CASSLVGGRDIQYF. CDR3 DNA: TGCGCCAGCAGCTTGGTCGGGGGGAGGGACATTCAGTACTTC.